Sequencing of this T cell receptor (beta chain) was carried out in a study of a mutant IDH1 vaccine in newly diagnosed glioma. Study-wide results and limits: Vaccination elicited immune responses in 90% to 95% of patients.

Regarding this clone: What it binds is not known.

The method was immunoSEQ multiplex PCR; TCRdb's version includes in-frame clones alone and lacks a portion of them. The sample yields fewer than 45,000 clones, about 76% seen once. Time point meaning: week 35, safety follow-up. Mutant IDH1 20-mer peptide, at 300 ug, made up each vaccine dose, with topical imiquimod. The study enrolled donors with new WHO grade 3 or 4 IDH1-mutant, ATRX-lost astrocytomas. This CDR3 is built from 12 residues. Germline values: CDR1 ENHRY, CDR2 SYGVKD. V was trimmed by 9 bases and J by 0 bases, leaving 8 bases between them. This sample comprised PBMCs, obtained from a glioma patient whose treatment included an IDH1 peptide vaccine. This chain links TRBV10-3 with TRBJ2-5, with D possibly being TRBD1 (6 bases). The source of this sequence is a woman aged 40 to 55 with glioma. Some clones in this sample may be carry-over from other donors' samples. The CDR3 nucleotides read TGTGCCATTTCAGGGGACCAAGAGACCCAGTACTTC. Protein: CAISGDQETQYF.